These 25 T cell receptor beta chains came from one sample sequenced in a study of cytomegalovirus exposure and HLA in healthy donors. Libraries were prepared by immunoSEQ multiplex PCR; TCRdb keeps only in-frame clonotypes and omits some of them. The sample has around 350,000 clones, about nine tenths seen once. Sequenced input: PBMCs. These TCRs come from a woman aged 18-29 years in good health and CMV-seronegative.

This chain joins TRBV11-1 and TRBJ2-5; 9 bases align to TRBD1. CDR3 length equals 16 residues. J gave up 5 bases and V 4 bases, and 11 bases lay outside the gene matches. CDR1 and CDR2 from the germline V gene are SGHAT and FQDESV (reference sequence). CDR3 nucleotides: TGTGCCAGCAGCTCCCGGGACAGGGTGGGGAGCGAGACCCAGTACTTC. Its protein is CASSSRDRVGSETQYF.

The rearrangement links TRBV28 to TRBJ1-5; D might be TRBD1 (5 bases). This CDR3 spans 16 amino acids. Germline V CDR1 and CDR2: MDHEN, SYDVKM. V was cut by 3 bases and J by 2 bases, with 14 bases left in between. The CDR3 DNA is TGTGCCAGCAGTTTGGACAAAGGGTTTGGCAATCAGCCCCAGCATTTT. This gives the protein CASSLDKGFGNQPQHF.

V gene TRBV28 combines with J gene TRBJ1-5; D possibly corresponds to TRBD1 (5 bases). In germline, CDR1 is MDHEN, CDR2 SYDVKM. The CDR3 spans 13 residues. Trimming took 6 bases from V and 7 from J, leaving 13 bases between them. The CDR3 DNA reads as TGTGCCAGCAGCACCGGGCGGGGCCAGCCCCAGCATTTT. This gives the protein CASSTGRGQPQHF.

This clone appeared many times. The genes are TRBV6-5 and TRBJ1-1, with 8 bases fitting TRBD1. Germline CDR1 reads MNHEY; CDR2 reads SVGAGI. V lost 6 bases and J lost 0; bases outside the gene matches: 3. This CDR3 is built from 14 residues. The CDR3: CASRTTGVNTEAFF. The CDR3 bases are TGTGCCAGCAGGACGACAGGGGTGAACACTGAAGCTTTCTTT.

This CDR3 is CASSVERDTYEQYF. In DNA, the CDR3 is TGTGCCAGCAGCGTAGAACGAGACACCTACGAGCAGTACTTC. The chain carries TRBV9 and TRBJ2-7; no firm D call. This CDR3 region has 14 residues. Trimming stripped 0 bases from V and 2 bases from J, with 9 bases between. Germline loops: CDR1 SGDLS, CDR2 YYNGEE.

The CDR3 loop reads CASSENFDRDYGYTF. In DNA form, the CDR3 reads TGTGCCAGCAGTGAGAACTTTGACAGGGACTATGGCTACACCTTC. J is TRBJ1-2 and V is TRBV2; TRBD1 aligns across 7 bases. V shed 3 bases and J 3 bases; nucleotides not matched to a gene: 7. Germline lookup yields CDR1 SNHLY and CDR2 FYNNEI. The CDR3 spans 15 residues. Complete variable domain (other parts from reference TRBV2 and TRBJ1-2): EPEVTQTPSHQVTQMGQEVILRCVPISNHLYFYWYRQILGQKVEFLVSFYNNEISEKSEIFDDQFSVERPDGSNFTLKIRSTKLEDSAMYFCASSENFDRDYGYTFGSGTRLTVV.

The chain employs TRBV9 and TRBJ2-3; TRBD2 matches 10 bases. Trimming at V came to 1 base and at J to 6 bases, leaving 8 bases not matched to a gene. Germline V gives CDR1 SGDLS, CDR2 YYNGEE. The CDR3 contains 16 residues. This CDR3 is CASSVNSGGPSDTQYF. Here the CDR3 DNA reads TGTGCCAGCAGCGTAAATAGCGGGGGGCCATCGGATACGCAGTATTTT.

The CDR3, as DNA: TGTGCCAGCAGTTTAGGGGACAGACCTAACTATGGCTACACCTTC. Translation: CASSLGDRPNYGYTF. The chain has TRBV28 and TRBJ1-2; 7 bases are shared with TRBD1. V lost 2 bases, J lost 0 bases, and 3 bases stayed unmatched. The CDR3 length is 15 residues. The germline V gene encodes CDR1 MDHEN and CDR2 SYDVKM.

The chain combines TRBV7-9 with TRBJ2-5; TRBD2 matches at 8 bases. This CDR3 has 17 residues. J was trimmed by 1 base and V by 5 bases; bases with no gene match: 12. The germline gives CDR1 SEHNR, CDR2 FQNEAQ (reference sequence). CDR3 sequence (DNA): TGTGCCAGCAGCGCCTACCTAGGCGGGAGGTCCCAAGAGACCCAGTACTTC. This gives the protein CASSAYLGGRSQETQYF.

This clone was seen a few times. This chain uses TRBV19 with TRBJ1-5, with TRBD1 matching 7 bases. J gave up 4 bases and V 6 bases, and 3 bases lay outside the gene matches. CDR1 and CDR2 from the germline V gene are LNHDA and SQIVND (reference sequence). The CDR3 is 13 amino acids. This CDR3 reads CASSLTGNQPQHF. The CDR3 nucleotides read TGTGCCAGTAGCCTGACAGGGAATCAGCCCCAGCATTTT. The variable domain in full, with the rest retrieved from reference TRBV19 and TRBJ1-5, is DGGITQSPKYLFRKEGQNVTLSCEQNLNHDAMYWYRQDPGQGLRLIYYSQIVNDFQKGDIAEGYSVSREKKESFPLTVTSAQKNPTAFYLCASSLTGNQPQHFGDGTRLSIL.

The rearrangement joins TRBV9 to TRBJ2-1, with 7 positions matching TRBD2. V was clipped by 4 bases and J by 3 bases; unmatched bases: 4. CDR1 is SGDLS, CDR2 YYNGEE, per germline. The CDR3 extends over 14 amino acids. The CDR3 sequence: CASSSGLIYNEQFF. The DNA of the CDR3 is TGTGCCAGCAGCTCGGGACTAATCTACAATGAGCAGTTCTTC.

This chain uses TRBV4-2 with TRBJ1-4, with a tentative D call TRBD1 (5 bases). Germline V CDR1 and CDR2: LGHNA, YNFKEQ. The CDR3 consists of 14 residues. V gave up 7 bases and J gave up 5 bases, with 14 bases separating them. CDR3 sequence: CASTTRDRNEKLFF. CDR3 nucleotide sequence: TGTGCCAGCACTACCCGAGACAGAAATGAAAAACTGTTTTTT.

The rearrangement links TRBV6-9 to TRBJ1-2; possibly TRBD1 for D (6 bases). Per the germline V gene, CDR1 is MNHGY and CDR2 is SVAAGI. CDR3 length equals 15 residues. The V end was cut by 8 bases, the J end by 4 bases, with 20 bases between. The chain's CDR3 is CASLLEGGYVYGYTF. CDR3 in DNA: TGTGCCAGCTTATTGGAGGGGGGGTACGTCTATGGCTACACCTTC.

The rearrangement uses TRBV15 and TRBJ2-2; 7 bases are shared with TRBD2. V gave up 1 base and J gave up 1 base; unmatched junction bases: 3. This CDR3 region has 16 residues. Germline CDR1 LNHNV, CDR2 YYDKDF (reference sequence). The CDR3 here is CATSRGIAGNTGELFF. The CDR3 DNA reads TGTGCCACCAGCAGAGGGATAGCGGGGAACACCGGGGAGCTGTTTTTT.

About this clone: Distinct nucleotide sequences in the sample also encode this CDR3. The chain employs TRBV6-5 and TRBJ1-5; D remains ambiguous. V was trimmed by 2 bases and J by 0 bases, leaving 5 bases between them. Per the germline V gene, CDR1 is MNHEY and CDR2 is SVGAGI. This CDR3 is built from 14 residues. CDR3 in DNA: TGTGCCAGCAGTTACCGCTATAGCAATCAGCCCCAGCATTTT. Protein: CASSYRYSNQPQHF.

CDR3 in DNA: TGTGCCAGCAGCCAAGGTTCGAGTAGCGGGGGGTTCAGCTCCTACGAGCAGTACTTC. Encoded protein: CASSQGSSSGGFSSYEQYF. The chain combines TRBV4-2 with TRBJ2-7; 10 bases map to TRBD2. V shed 1 base and J 0 bases; nucleotides not matched to a gene: 12. Germline CDR1 LGHNA, CDR2 YNFKEQ. The CDR3 is made up of 19 amino acids.

The gene calls are TRBV5-4 and TRBJ2-1, with D possibly being TRBD2 (6 bases). Trimming removed 3 bases at V and 6 bases at J, with 25 bases between. Germline-derived CDR1 and CDR2 are SGHNT and YYREEE (reference sequence). The CDR3 has 18 amino acids. The CDR3 DNA sequence: TGTGCCAGCAGCTCCCAATGGGACTGGTCTCGGTTGGGCAATGAGCAGTTCTTC. Encoded protein: CASSSQWDWSRLGNEQFF.

The V and J genes are TRBV6-6 and TRBJ1-6, with no clear D. Germline-derived CDR1 and CDR2 are MNHNY and SVGAGI (reference sequence). The CDR3 sequence is 15 residues long. Trimming removed 10 bases from V and 9 bases from J, with 22 bases in between. Here the CDR3 DNA reads TGTGCCACCAGGAGGGTTTTGGCGATTAGTTCACCCCTCCACTTT. Amino acid sequence: CATRRVLAISSPLHF.

The rearrangement joins TRBV18 to TRBJ1-2, with TRBD1 matching 10 bases. This CDR3 is 14 amino acids long. CDR1 KGHSH and CDR2 LQKENI come from the germline V gene. With V trimmed by 4 bases and J by 5 bases, 4 bases remained unmatched. CDR3 sequence (DNA): TGTGCCAGCTCACTCGGGACAGGGGCGTATGGCTACACCTTC. This sequence encodes CASSLGTGAYGYTF.

The rearrangement joins TRBV6-5 to TRBJ1-6, with 7 bases fitting TRBD1. J gave up 9 bases and V 4 bases, and 12 bases lay outside the gene matches. Germline V lookup: CDR1 MNHEY, CDR2 SVGAGI. The CDR3 totals 16 residues. The chain's CDR3 is CASSSTGYGILSPLHF. For the CDR3, the DNA is TGTGCCAGCAGTTCGACAGGGTACGGAATTCTTTCACCCCTCCACTTT.

The chain has TRBV18 and TRBJ2-7; D may be TRBD1 (6 bases). Germline assignment: CDR1 KGHSH and CDR2 LQKENI. Trimming removed 1 base from V and 4 bases from J, with 14 bases in between. CDR3 length: 15 residues. The CDR3 loop is CASSPRSQGKYEQYF. The CDR3 coding sequence is TGTGCCAGCTCACCACGGAGCCAGGGGAAATACGAGCAGTACTTC.

The chain combines TRBV4-1 with TRBJ1-1; the match to TRBD1 covers 7 bases. CDR3 length: 15 residues. In germline, CDR1 is MGHRA, CDR2 YSYEKL. The junction had 2 bases not matched to a gene; V was cut back by 0 bases and J by 1 base. In DNA, the CDR3 is TGCGCCAGCAGCCAAGAGGGGACAGCGAACACTGAAGCTTTCTTT. Amino acid sequence: CASSQEGTANTEAFF.

The chain carries TRBV14 and TRBJ2-7; 9 nucleotides align to TRBD2. Germline assignment: CDR1 SGHDN and CDR2 FVKESK. This CDR3 is 18 amino acids long. V lost 0 bases and J lost 2; bases outside the gene matches: 11. CDR3 bases: TGTGCCAGCAGCCAAGAAGGGGCTTTCGCGGGAGGGCCCTACGAGCAGTACTTC. Its translation is CASSQEGAFAGGPYEQYF.

This chain uses TRBV28 with TRBJ1-2; D gene unclear. The CDR3 extends over 16 amino acids. The germline CDR1 and CDR2 sequences are MDHEN and SYDVKM. Trimming left V 4 bases short and J 4 bases short, with 19 bases between. The CDR3 sequence is CASSSAGPPFGYGYTF. The CDR3 DNA sequence: TGTGCCAGCAGTTCGGCGGGCCCTCCCTTTGGCTATGGCTACACCTTC.

The chain uses TRBV6-1 and TRBJ2-7; 10 bases line up with TRBD2. The CDR3 runs 15 residues. Germline V gives CDR1 MNHNS, CDR2 SASEGT. V gave up 7 bases and J gave up 5 bases; unmatched junction bases: 11. Here the CDR3 reads CASTPGLAGADEQYF. CDR3 sequence (DNA): TGTGCCAGCACCCCCGGGCTAGCGGGAGCTGACGAGCAGTACTTC.